A single sample is the source of the 22 T cell receptor beta chains below, sequenced in a study of brain T cells in children with intractable seizures. Assay: immunoSEQ multiplex PCR; the TCRdb copy retains only in-frame clones and omits some. The sample gives tens of thousands of clones, 90% to 95% of which show up once; around 6.6% is in the top ten. The specimen comprised peripheral blood, sampled at surgery. Receptors originate from a boy aged 10-17 years with focal cortical dysplasia and intractable seizures.

The rearrangement uses TRBV7-8 and TRBJ1-5; 7 nucleotides align to TRBD1. V lost 5 bases, J lost 6 bases, and 7 bases stayed unmatched. The CDR3 is 14 amino acids. The germline gives CDR1 SGHVS, CDR2 FQNEAQ. The CDR3 nucleotides are TGTGCCAGCAGCCGGACAGGCAACAGTCAGCCCCAGCATTTT. It specifies CASSRTGNSQPQHF.

V gene TRBV5-1 combines with J gene TRBJ2-5; 12 positions agree with TRBD1. CDR3 size: 16 residues. V trimming: 2 bases; J trimming: 5 bases; junction bases outside the gene matches: 7. Germline V gene data show CDR1 as SGHRS and CDR2 as YFSETQ. CDR3 in amino acids: CASSLGDRGLQETQYF. The CDR3 coding sequence is TGCGCCAGCAGCTTAGGGGACAGGGGGCTTCAGGAGACCCAGTACTTC. Full variable domain (outside the CDR3, taken from reference TRBV5-1 and TRBJ2-5): KAGVTQTPRYLIKTRGQQVTLSCSPISGHRSVSWYQQTPGQGLQFLFEYFSETQRNKGNFPGRFSGRQFSNSRSEMNVSTLELGDSALYLCASSLGDRGLQETQYFGPGTRLLVL.

The sample holds one count of this clone. The chain carries TRBV7-9 and TRBJ1-1; D gene unclear. The CDR3 has 13 amino acids. The V end lost 5 bases, the J end lost 3 bases, and 10 bases lay between the germline ends. The germline V gene encodes CDR1 SEHNR and CDR2 FQNEAQ (reference sequence). Here the CDR3 DNA reads TGTGCCAGCAGCCCTATGTCGGACACTGAAGCTTTCTTT. Its protein product is CASSPMSDTEAFF.

The rearrangement joins TRBV4-2 to TRBJ1-2; D unresolved. V was shortened by 1 base and J by 0 bases, with 9 bases between the two germline ends. CDR3 length: 15 amino acids. CDR1 is LGHNA, CDR2 YNFKEQ, per germline. DNA for the CDR3: TGTGCCAGCAGCCAAGGCGCAGAAGCTAACTATGGCTACACCTTC. It yields the protein CASSQGAEANYGYTF.

The chain employs TRBV6-5 and TRBJ2-1; no definite D call. V gave up 5 bases and J gave up 4 bases, with 12 bases separating them. CDR1 and CDR2 from the germline V gene are MNHEY and SVGAGI. The CDR3 contains 14 residues. The CDR3 bases are TGTGCCAGCAGTCCGACGGGCCCATACAATGAGCAGTTCTTC. This encodes CASSPTGPYNEQFF.

The chain links TRBV6-6 to TRBJ1-6; TRBD1 might be the D (5 bases). CDR3 length: 17 residues. Germline assignment: CDR1 MNHNY and CDR2 SVGAGI (reference sequence). Trimming took off 5 bases at V and 0 bases at J, with 14 bases between the two ends. In DNA form, the CDR3 reads TGTGCCAGCAGTCCCGTAGGGGAAAGCTCCTATAATTCACCCCTCCACTTT. Its translation: CASSPVGESSYNSPLHF.

This clone occurred once. As DNA, the CDR3 is TGCGCCAGCAGCTTGGCCGTCTACAATGAGCAGTTCTTC. Protein: CASSLAVYNEQFF. The chain employs TRBV5-1 and TRBJ2-1, with D hard to call. V dropped 0 bases and J dropped 3 bases, with 4 bases sitting between them. This CDR3 is 13 amino acids long. CDR1 SGHRS and CDR2 YFSETQ come from the germline V gene.

The chain couples TRBV11-2 to TRBJ1-4, with D possibly TRBD1 on 6 matching bases. V lost 3 bases and J lost 7, with 15 bases in between. CDR1 and CDR2 (germline): SGHAT, FQNNGV. The CDR3 consists of 15 residues. The CDR3, as DNA: TGTGCCAGCAGCTTTTCGGCAGGGGTTGGTGAAAAACTGTTTTTT. Translation gives CASSFSAGVGEKLFF.

This chain uses TRBV7-3 with TRBJ2-2; the match to TRBD2 covers 10 bases. The V gene's germline CDR1 is SGHTA and CDR2 FQGTGA. The CDR3 is 18 amino acids. J lost 3 bases, V lost 2 bases, and 9 bases had no gene match. CDR3 protein: CASSLQPPAGGHTGELFF. The CDR3 DNA is TGTGCCAGCAGCTTACAGCCTCCAGCGGGGGGGCACACCGGGGAGCTGTTTTTT.

This clone has a single count. The rearrangement joins TRBV9 to TRBJ1-1, with D perhaps TRBD1 (5 bases). The V gene's germline CDR1 is SGDLS and CDR2 YYNGEE. This CDR3 spans 13 amino acids. V gave up 4 bases and J gave up 2 bases, with 9 bases separating them. The CDR3 region has the DNA TGTGCCAGCAGCCTGACAGTTAACACTGAAGCTTTCTTT. Amino acid sequence: CASSLTVNTEAFF. The complete variable domain, with remaining parts taken from reference TRBV9 and TRBJ1-1, reads DSGVTQTPKHLITATGQRVTLRCSPRSGDLSVYWYQQSLDQGLQFLIQYYNGEERAKGNILERFSAQQFPDLHSELNLSSLELGDSALYFCASSLTVNTEAFFGQGTRLTVV.

In this sample, this clone turned up once. CDR3 in amino acids: CASSRLDQPQHF. DNA for the CDR3: TGTGCCAGCAGCCGACTCGATCAGCCCCAGCATTTT. The rearrangement joins TRBV7-9 to TRBJ1-5; D call uncertain. Germline V gene lookup returns CDR1 SEHNR and CDR2 FQNEAQ (reference sequence). This CDR3 is built from 12 residues. V lost 5 bases and J lost 5, with 7 bases in between.

The chain couples TRBV6-4 to TRBJ2-3, with D tentatively TRBD1 or TRBD2 (5 bases each). Between the trimmed V and J ends, which lost 6 bases and 3 bases, there was a span of 10 bases. CDR3 length equals 13 residues. CDR1 is MRHNA and CDR2 is SNTAGT in the germline V gene. The CDR3 reads CASRARETDTQYF. In DNA, the CDR3 is TGTGCCAGCAGGGCCAGGGAGACAGATACGCAGTATTTT.

The chain is built from TRBV19 and TRBJ1-2, with 8 bases that match TRBD1. CDR1 is LNHDA and CDR2 is SQIVND in the germline V gene (reference sequence). After removal of 8 bases from V and 5 bases from J, the junction contained 4 bases not matched to a gene. This CDR3 spans 12 amino acids. As DNA, the CDR3 is TGTGCCAGTGGGACAGGAGCTTATGGCTACACCTTC. Protein sequence: CASGTGAYGYTF.

The gene calls are TRBV6-5 and TRBJ1-3, with unresolved D. The germline V and J ends were trimmed by 4 bases and 0 bases, with 10 bases remaining between them. The CDR3 loop spans 15 amino acids. The germline V gene encodes CDR1 MNHEY and CDR2 SVGAGI. The CDR3 loop reads CASSLDFSSGNTIYF. CDR3 DNA sequence: TGTGCCAGCAGTTTGGACTTCAGCTCTGGAAACACCATATATTTT.

This clone occurred a few times. The V call is TRBV19, the J call TRBJ2-3; perhaps D is TRBD1 or TRBD2 (5 bases each). CDR1 is LNHDA, CDR2 SQIVND, per germline (reference sequence). V lost 3 bases and J lost 10, with 17 bases in between. CDR3 size: 14 residues. The CDR3 DNA reads TGTGCCAGTAGTATCGGGGCAGGGCTTCAATCGCAGTATTTT. Its protein product is CASSIGAGLQSQYF.

The rearrangement joins TRBV25-1 to TRBJ2-2; weak D call: TRBD1 (6 bases). In germline, CDR1 is MGHDK, CDR2 SYGVNS. The CDR3 extends over 16 amino acids. V lost 3 bases, J lost 3 bases, and 14 bases lay in between. The CDR3 DNA sequence: TGTGCCAGCAGTGAGTCCCGTAGGGGGTACACCGGGGAGCTGTTTTTT. It codes for CASSESRRGYTGELFF.

CDR3 amino acids: CASRANKEGSLHF. CDR3 nucleotides: TGTGCCAGCAGGGCAAACAAAGAGGGGTCCCTCCACTTT. The chain has TRBV12-3 or TRBV12-4 and TRBJ1-6, with D perhaps matching TRBD1 (5 bases). The CDR3 runs 13 residues. Trimming removed 6 bases from V and 14 bases from J, with 17 bases in between.

This clone came up once. The CDR3 loop is CASSLLTGTGWFF. The CDR3 coding sequence is TGTGCCAGCAGCTTACTAACCGGGACAGGGTGGTTCTTC. V usage is TRBV5-4 and J usage is TRBJ2-1; 9 bases align to TRBD1. The V and J ends lost 2 bases and 15 bases, in that order; junction bases with no gene match: 9. CDR1 and CDR2 (germline): SGHNT, YYREEE (reference sequence). CDR3 length: 13 amino acids.

This clone has only a few counts. The chain combines TRBV6-4 with TRBJ2-3, with TRBD2 matching over 11 bases. Trimming removed 0 bases from V and 4 bases from J; junction bases left unmatched: 0. The CDR3 has 15 amino acids. From germline, CDR1 is MRHNA and CDR2 SNTAGT. CDR3 nucleotides: TGTGCCAGCAGTGACTCTAGCGGGGGGGCAGATACGCAGTATTTT. Its translation is CASSDSSGGADTQYF.

The chain links TRBV7-8 to TRBJ1-5, with TRBD1 as a possible D gene (6 bases). CDR1 is SGHVS, CDR2 FQNEAQ, per germline. V was trimmed by 6 bases and J by 5 bases, leaving 17 bases between them. The CDR3 has 15 residues. The DNA of the CDR3 is TGTGCCAGCAGTCTCCAGGGGCAGGGATATCAGCCCCAGCATTTT. As protein: CASSLQGQGYQPQHF.

J is TRBJ2-3 and V is TRBV4-2; 8 nucleotides match TRBD2. Germline V gene data show CDR1 as LGHNA and CDR2 as YNFKEQ. Trimming at V came to 0 bases and at J to 4 bases, leaving 6 bases not matched to a gene. CDR3 length: 16 amino acids. In DNA, the CDR3 is TGTGCCAGCAGCCAAGATTCAAGCGGGGGCCCAGATACGCAGTATTTT. It codes for CASSQDSSGGPDTQYF.

The J gene is TRBJ2-1, the V gene TRBV4-1; no clear D gene. Germline V gene data show CDR1 as MGHRA and CDR2 as YSYEKL. This CDR3 contains 17 residues. Trimming took 1 base from V and 0 from J, leaving 13 bases between them. CDR3 sequence reads: CASSQVPPPFSYNEQFF. The CDR3 nucleotides are TGCGCCAGCAGCCAAGTCCCTCCCCCTTTCTCCTACAATGAGCAGTTCTTC.